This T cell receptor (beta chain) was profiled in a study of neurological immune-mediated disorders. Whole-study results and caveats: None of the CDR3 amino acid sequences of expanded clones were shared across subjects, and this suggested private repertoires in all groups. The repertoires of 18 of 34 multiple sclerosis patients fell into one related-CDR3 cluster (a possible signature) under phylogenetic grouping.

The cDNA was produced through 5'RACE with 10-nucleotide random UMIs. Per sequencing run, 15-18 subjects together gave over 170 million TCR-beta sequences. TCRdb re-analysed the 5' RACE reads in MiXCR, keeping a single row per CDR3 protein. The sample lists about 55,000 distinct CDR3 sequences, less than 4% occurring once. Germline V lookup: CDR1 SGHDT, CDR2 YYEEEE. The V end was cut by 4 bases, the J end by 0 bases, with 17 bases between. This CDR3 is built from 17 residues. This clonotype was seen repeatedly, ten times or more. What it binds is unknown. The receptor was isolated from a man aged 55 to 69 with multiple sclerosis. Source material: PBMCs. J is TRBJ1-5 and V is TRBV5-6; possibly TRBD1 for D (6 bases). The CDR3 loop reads CASSRETGSGSNQPQHF. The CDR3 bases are TGTGCCAGCAGCCGTGAGACAGGATCGGGTAGCAATCAGCCCCAGCATTTT.